The 2 T cell receptor beta chains reported below all come from one sample, sequenced in a study of shared clonotypes between healthy human individuals (dated by TCRdb to the early 2020s). Libraries were constructed by the immunoSEQ multiplex PCR assay. As stored in TCRdb, this immuneACCESS dataset retains in-frame rearrangements with V and J assigned. A fraction of the clones does not appear; measured against another copy, unresolved V genes explain less than half of the discrepancy, and the remainder lacks a known reason. The sample has over 100,000 clones on record, more than 65% of them singletons. Jointly, the top ten make up 24% of the sample. Sequencing used memory CD8+ T cells sorted from blood. The cell subset or site label here, explained by the study, means: CD45RO+ cells pooled with CCR7-negative TemRA cells. All receptors derive from a woman under 40 in good health.

This clone has just a few counts. V usage is TRBV19 and J usage is TRBJ2-1; D remains ambiguous. This CDR3 contains 16 residues. V lost 4 bases and J lost 6, with 19 bases in between. CDR1 is LNHDA, CDR2 SQIVND, per germline (reference sequence). CDR3 in amino acids: CASSTPTVHLPNEQFF. CDR3 nucleotide sequence: TGTGCCAGTAGTACCCCGACGGTACACTTACCCAATGAGCAGTTCTTC.

The chain uses TRBV19 and TRBJ1-2; D might be TRBD1 (5 bases). V shed 6 bases and J shed 2 bases, with 10 bases lying between them. CDR1 is LNHDA, CDR2 SQIVND, per germline (reference sequence). The CDR3 totals 13 residues. The CDR3 sequence: CASSRGVNYGYTF. CDR3 in DNA: TGTGCCAGTAGCCGGGGGGTCAACTATGGCTACACCTTC.